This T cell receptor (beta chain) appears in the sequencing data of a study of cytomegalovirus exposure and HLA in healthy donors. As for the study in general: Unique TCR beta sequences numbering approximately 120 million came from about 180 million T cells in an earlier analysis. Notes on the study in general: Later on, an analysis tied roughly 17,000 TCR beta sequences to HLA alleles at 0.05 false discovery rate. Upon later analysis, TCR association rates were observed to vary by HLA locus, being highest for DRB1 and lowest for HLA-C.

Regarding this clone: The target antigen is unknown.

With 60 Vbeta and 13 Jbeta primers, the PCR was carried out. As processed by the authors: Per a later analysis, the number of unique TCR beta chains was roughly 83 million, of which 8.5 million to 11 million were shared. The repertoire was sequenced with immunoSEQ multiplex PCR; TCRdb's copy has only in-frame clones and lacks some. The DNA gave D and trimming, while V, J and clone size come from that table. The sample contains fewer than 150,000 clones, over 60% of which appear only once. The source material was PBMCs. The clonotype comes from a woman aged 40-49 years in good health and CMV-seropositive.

CDR3 in DNA: TGTGCCAGCAGTGGGCGGGGGGCCTCCTCTGGGGCCAACGTCCTGACTTTC. It yields the protein CASSGRGASSGANVLTF. The chain employs TRBV25-1 and TRBJ2-6, with 8 positions matching TRBD2. CDR1 and CDR2 (germline): MGHDK, SYGVNS. The CDR3 consists of 17 residues. V was clipped by 4 bases and J by 0 bases; unmatched bases: 5.